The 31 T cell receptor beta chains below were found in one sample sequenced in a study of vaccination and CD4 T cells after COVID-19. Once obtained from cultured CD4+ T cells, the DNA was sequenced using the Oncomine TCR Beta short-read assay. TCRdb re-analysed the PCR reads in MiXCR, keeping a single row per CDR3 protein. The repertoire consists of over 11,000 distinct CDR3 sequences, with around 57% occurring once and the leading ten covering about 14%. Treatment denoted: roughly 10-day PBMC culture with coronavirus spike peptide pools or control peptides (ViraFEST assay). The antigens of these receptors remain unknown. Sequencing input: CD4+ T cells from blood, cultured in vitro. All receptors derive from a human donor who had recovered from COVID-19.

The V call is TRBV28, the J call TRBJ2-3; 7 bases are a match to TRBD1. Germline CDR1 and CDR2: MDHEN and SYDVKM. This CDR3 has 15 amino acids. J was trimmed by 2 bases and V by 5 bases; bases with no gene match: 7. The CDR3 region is CASSQGTENTDTQYF. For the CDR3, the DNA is TGTGCCAGCAGTCAGGGGACAGAAAACACAGATACGCAGTATTTT.

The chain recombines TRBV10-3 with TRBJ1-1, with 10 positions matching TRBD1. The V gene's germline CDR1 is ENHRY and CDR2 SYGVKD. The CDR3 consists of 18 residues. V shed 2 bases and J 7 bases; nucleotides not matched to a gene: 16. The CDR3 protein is CAISEGYPGQGPGSEAFF. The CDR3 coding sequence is TGTGCCATCAGTGAGGGATATCCGGGACAGGGGCCGGGGAGTGAAGCTTTCTTT.

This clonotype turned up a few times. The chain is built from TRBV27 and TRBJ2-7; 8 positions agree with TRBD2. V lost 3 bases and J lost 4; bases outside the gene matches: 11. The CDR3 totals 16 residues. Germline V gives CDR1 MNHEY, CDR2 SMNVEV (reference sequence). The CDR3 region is CASSLARPREGYEQYF. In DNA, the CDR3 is TGTGCCAGCAGTTTGGCCCGTCCACGGGAGGGATACGAGCAGTACTTC.

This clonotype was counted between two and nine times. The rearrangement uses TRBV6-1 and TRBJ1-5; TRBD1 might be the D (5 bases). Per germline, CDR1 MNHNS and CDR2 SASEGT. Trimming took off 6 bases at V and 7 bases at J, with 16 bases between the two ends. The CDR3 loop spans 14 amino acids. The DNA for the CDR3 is TGTGCCAGCAGGGGGCGGGACTATAGACAGCCCCAGCATTTT. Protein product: CASRGRDYRQPQHF.

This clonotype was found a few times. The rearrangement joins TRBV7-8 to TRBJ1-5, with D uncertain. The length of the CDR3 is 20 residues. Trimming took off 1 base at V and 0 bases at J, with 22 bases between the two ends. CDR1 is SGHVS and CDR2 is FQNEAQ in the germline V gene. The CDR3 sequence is CASSLDRRRVGMYSNQPQHF. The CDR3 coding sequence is TGTGCCAGCAGCTTAGATCGAAGACGGGTTGGAATGTATAGCAATCAGCCCCAGCATTTT.

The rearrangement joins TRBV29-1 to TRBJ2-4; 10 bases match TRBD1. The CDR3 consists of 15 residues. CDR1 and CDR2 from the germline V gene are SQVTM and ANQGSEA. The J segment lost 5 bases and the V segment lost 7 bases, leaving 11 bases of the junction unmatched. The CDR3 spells CSALGDRGLENIQYF. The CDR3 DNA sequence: TGCAGCGCCCTTGGGGACAGGGGTTTAGAAAACATTCAGTACTTC.

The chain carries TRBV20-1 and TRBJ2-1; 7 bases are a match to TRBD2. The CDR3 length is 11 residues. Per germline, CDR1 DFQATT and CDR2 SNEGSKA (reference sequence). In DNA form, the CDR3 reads TGCAGCGGGAGGCAAGACAATGAGCAGTTCTTC. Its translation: CSGRQDNEQFF.

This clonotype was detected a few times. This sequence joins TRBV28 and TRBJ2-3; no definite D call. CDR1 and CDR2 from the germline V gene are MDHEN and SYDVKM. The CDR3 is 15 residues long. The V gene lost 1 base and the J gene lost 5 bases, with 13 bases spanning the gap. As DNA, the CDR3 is TGTGCCAGCAGTTTATTAGGGAACTGGGGAGATACGCAGTATTTT. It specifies CASSLLGNWGDTQYF.

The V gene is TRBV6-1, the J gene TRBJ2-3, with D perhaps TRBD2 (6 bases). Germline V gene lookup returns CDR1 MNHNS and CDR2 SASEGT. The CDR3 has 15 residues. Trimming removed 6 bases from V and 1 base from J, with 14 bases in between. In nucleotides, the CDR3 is TGTGCCAGCAGCCACCCCGGGGGTGGCACAGATACGCAGTATTTT. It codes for CASSHPGGGTDTQYF.

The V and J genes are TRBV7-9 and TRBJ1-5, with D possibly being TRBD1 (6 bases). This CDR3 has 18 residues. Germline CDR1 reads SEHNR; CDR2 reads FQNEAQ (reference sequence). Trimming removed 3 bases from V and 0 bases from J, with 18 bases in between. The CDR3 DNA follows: TGTGCCAGCAGCTTGCCTGGTTCAGGGGAATATAGCAATCAGCCCCAGCATTTT. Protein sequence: CASSLPGSGEYSNQPQHF.

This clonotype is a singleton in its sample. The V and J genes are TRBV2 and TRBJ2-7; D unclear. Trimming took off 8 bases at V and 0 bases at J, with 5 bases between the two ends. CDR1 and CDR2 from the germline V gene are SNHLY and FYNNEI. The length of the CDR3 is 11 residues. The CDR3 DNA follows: TGTGCCAGCCAAACCTCCTACGAGCAGTACTTC. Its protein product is CASQTSYEQYF.

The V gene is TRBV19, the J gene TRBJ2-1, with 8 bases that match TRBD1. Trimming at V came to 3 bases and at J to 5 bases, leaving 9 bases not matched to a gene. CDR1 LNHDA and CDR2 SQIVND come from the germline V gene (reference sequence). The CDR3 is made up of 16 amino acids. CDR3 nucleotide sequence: TGTGCCAGTAGTATCTACGGGACAGGTTGGGACAATGAGCAGTTCTTC. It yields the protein CASSIYGTGWDNEQFF. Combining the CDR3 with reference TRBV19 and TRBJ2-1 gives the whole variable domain DGGITQSPKYLFRKEGQNVTLSCEQNLNHDAMYWYRQDPGQGLRLIYYSQIVNDFQKGDIAEGYSVSREKKESFPLTVTSAQKNPTAFYLCASSIYGTGWDNEQFFGPGTRLTVL.

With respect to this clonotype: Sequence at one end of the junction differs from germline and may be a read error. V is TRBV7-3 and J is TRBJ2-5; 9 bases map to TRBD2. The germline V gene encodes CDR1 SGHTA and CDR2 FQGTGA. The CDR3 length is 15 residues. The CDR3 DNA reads TGTGCCAGCGGCGAGGGGGCTAGCGGGGAAGACACCCAGTACTTC. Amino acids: CASGEGASGEDTQYF.

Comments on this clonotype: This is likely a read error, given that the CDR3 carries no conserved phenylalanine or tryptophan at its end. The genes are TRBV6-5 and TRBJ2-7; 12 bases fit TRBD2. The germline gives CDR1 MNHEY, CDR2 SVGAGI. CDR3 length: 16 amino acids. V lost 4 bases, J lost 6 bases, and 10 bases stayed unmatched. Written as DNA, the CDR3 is TGTGCCAGCAGTTCCCCGACTAGCGGGAGTGCTAGCGAGCAGTACTCC. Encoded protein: CASSSPTSGSASEQYS.

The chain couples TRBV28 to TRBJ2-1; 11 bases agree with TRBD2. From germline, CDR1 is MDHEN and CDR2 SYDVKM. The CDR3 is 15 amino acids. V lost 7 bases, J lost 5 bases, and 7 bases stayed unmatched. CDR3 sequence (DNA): TGTGCCAGCAATCCTAGCGGGGGGAGAAACAATGAGCAGTTCTTC. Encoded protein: CASNPSGGRNNEQFF.

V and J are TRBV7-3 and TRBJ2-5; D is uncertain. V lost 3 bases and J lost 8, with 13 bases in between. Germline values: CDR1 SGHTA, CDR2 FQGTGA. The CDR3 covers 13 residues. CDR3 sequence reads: CASSLSPGSTQYF. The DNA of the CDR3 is TGTGCCAGCAGCTTGAGTCCCGGGTCCACCCAGTACTTC.

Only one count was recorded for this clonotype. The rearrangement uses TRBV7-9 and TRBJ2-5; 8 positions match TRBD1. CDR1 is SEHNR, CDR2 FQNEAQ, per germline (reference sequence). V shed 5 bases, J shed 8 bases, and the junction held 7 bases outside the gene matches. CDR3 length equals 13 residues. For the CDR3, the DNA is TGTGCCAGCAGCGTAGACAGGGGTGGAACCCAGTACTTC. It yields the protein CASSVDRGGTQYF. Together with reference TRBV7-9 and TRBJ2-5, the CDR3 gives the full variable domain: DTGVSQNPRHKITKRGQNVTFRCDPISEHNRLYWYRQTLGQGPEFLTYFQNEAQLEKSRLLSDRFSAERPKGSFSTLEIQRTEQGDSAMYLCASSVDRGGTQYFGPGTRLLVL.

The CDR3 nucleotides are TGTGCCAGCAGGTCCGGGACCGCCTCCGCAGATACGCAGTATTTT. Amino acids: CASRSGTASADTQYF. The V and J genes are TRBV2 and TRBJ2-3; perhaps D is TRBD1 or TRBD2 (5 bases each). This CDR3 spans 15 amino acids. With 6 bases removed from V and 4 bases from J, the gap between germline ends came to 17 bases. Germline loops: CDR1 SNHLY, CDR2 FYNNEI.

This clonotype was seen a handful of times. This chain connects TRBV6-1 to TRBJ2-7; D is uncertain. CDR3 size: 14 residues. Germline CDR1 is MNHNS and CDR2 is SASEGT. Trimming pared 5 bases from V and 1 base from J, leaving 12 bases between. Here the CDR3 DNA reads TGTGCCAGCAGTCCCGACCCCGGTTCCTACGAGCAGTACTTC. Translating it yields CASSPDPGSYEQYF.

CDR3 sequence (DNA): TGTGCCTGGAGGAGGGGGCAGGGGACCTCCTACGAGCAGTACTTC. Protein sequence: CAWRRGQGTSYEQYF. The rearrangement links TRBV30 to TRBJ2-7; 7 nucleotides align to TRBD1. With V trimmed by 3 bases and J by 0 bases, 8 bases remained unmatched. Germline CDR1 reads GTSNPN; CDR2 reads SVGIG (reference sequence). CDR3 length equals 15 residues.

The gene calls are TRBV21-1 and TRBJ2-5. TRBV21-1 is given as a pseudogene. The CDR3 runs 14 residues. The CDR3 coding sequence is TGTGCCAGCAGCAAACTTGAGTACCAAGAGACCCAGTACTTC. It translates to CASSKLEYQETQYF.

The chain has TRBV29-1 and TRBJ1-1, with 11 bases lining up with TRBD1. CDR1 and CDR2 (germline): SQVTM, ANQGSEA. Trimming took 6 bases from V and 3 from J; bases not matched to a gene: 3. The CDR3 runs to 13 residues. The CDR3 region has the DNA TGCAGCGTGCTGGGACAGGGGGACACTGAAGCTTTCTTT. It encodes CSVLGQGDTEAFF.

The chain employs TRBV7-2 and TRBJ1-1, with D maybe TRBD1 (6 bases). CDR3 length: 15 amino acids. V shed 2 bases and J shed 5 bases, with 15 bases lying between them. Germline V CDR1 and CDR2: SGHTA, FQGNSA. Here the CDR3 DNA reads TGTGCCAGCAGCTTATGGGGGACGGGGGCTACTGAAGCTTTCTTT. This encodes CASSLWGTGATEAFF.

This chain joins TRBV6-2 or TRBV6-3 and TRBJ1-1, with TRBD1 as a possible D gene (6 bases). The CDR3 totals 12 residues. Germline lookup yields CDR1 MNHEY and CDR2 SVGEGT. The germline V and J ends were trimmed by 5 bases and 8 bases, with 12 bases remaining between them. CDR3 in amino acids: CASSDPGQEAFF. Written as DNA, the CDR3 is TGTGCCAGCAGTGATCCCGGACAGGAAGCTTTCTTT.

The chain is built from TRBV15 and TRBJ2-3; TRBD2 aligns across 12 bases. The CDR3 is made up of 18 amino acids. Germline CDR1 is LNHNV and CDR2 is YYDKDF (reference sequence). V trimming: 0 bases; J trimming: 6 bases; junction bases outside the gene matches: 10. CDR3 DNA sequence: TGTGCCACCAGCAGAGATCAAGGACTAGCGGGAATCCGCGATACGCAGTATTTT. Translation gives CATSRDQGLAGIRDTQYF.

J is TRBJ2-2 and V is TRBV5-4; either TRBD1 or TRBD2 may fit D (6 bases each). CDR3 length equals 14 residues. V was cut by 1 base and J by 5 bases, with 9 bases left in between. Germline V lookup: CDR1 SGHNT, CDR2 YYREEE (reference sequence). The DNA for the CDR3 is TGTGCCAGCAGCTTGTGGGGGGCGACCGGGGAGCTGTTTTTT. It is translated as CASSLWGATGELFF.

CDR3 nucleotides: TGTGCCAGCAGTTGGAGGGGACTGAATAATTTTCCGCCCCTCCACTTT. Protein: CASSWRGLNNFPPLHF. This chain links TRBV28 with TRBJ1-6; TRBD1 is a possible D gene (5 bases). The CDR3 consists of 16 residues. V was pared by 4 bases and J by 13 bases, with 23 bases between. CDR1 is MDHEN and CDR2 is SYDVKM in the germline V gene.

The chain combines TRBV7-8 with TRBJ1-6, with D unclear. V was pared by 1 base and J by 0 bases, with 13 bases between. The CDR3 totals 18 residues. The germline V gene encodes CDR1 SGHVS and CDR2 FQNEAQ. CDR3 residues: CASSLDSWTSSYNSPLHF. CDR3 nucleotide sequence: TGTGCCAGCAGCTTAGATAGCTGGACGAGCTCCTATAATTCACCCCTCCACTTT.

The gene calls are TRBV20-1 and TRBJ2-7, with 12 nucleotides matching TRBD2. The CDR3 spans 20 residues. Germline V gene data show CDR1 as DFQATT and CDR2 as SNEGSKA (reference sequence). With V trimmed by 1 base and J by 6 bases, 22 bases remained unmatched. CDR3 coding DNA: TGCAGTGCTAGAGCACCCCGGGGGGCGGCTAGCGGGAGGGCAATCAGCGAGCAGTACTTC. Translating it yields CSARAPRGAASGRAISEQYF.

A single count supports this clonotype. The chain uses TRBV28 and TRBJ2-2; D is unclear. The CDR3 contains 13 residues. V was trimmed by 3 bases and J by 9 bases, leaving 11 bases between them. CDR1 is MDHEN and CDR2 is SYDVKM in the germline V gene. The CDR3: CASSLGGFRELFF. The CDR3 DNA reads TGTGCCAGCAGTTTGGGTGGGTTTAGGGAGCTGTTTTTT.

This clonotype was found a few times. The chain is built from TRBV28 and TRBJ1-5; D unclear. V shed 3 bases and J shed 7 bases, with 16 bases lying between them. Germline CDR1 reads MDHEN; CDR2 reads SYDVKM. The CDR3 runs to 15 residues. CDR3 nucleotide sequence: TGTGCCAGCAGTTTGTACACGGGTTCATACCAGCCCCAGCATTTT. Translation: CASSLYTGSYQPQHF.